The T cell receptor (beta chain) under discussion was sequenced for a study of blood T cell repertoires in COVID-19 (dated by TCRdb to about 2020). Background on the whole study: The collaborator samples originated in the United States, Italy and Spain and spanned the acute and convalescent phases of COVID-19. The dataset comprised deeply sampled blood TCRbeta repertoires from subjects exposed to, actively infected with, or recovered from COVID-19. The prospective study material was composed of cDNA or gDNA derived from T cells, B-cell-depleted T cells, or PBMCs. The repertoires were made available in a free public database intended to serve as a resource for research on the immune response to SARS-CoV-2. Samples were obtained from the ongoing ImmuneRACE study (first 160 participants) and from 1,254 subjects provided by 6 global collaborators. The sample metadata nearly always contained a de-identified subject ID, COVID-19 status, age in years and sex. HLA class I and class II types, where available, came from metadata supplied by the sample provider rather than from assay-based typing. The paper as a whole reports these results and caveats: The amount of clinical and demographic metadata varied by source and participant and was provided uncurated.

The immunoSEQ Assay, a bias-controlled multiplex PCR, was used to amplify TCRbeta CDR3 regions from genomic DNA. Per the authors' processing: The number of nucleated cells in each sample was estimated from the amplification of reference gene primers within the assay. To quantify the absolute abundance of each unique TCRbeta CDR3 rearrangement, sequence reads were collapsed and filtered. For each sample, productive Simpson clonality was calculated as the square root of Simpson's diversity index across productive rearrangements. In its TCRdb copy, this immuneACCESS table keeps in-frame sequences only and misses some clones. Where compared with another copy, unresolved V genes explain less than half of these, and the others have no known cause. That table supplies the V and J calls and clone size; D and trimming were determined from the DNA. The sample has about 75,000 clones on record, 88% of them singletons. The biggest ten clones account for around 9.8% of the sample.

The collaborating institutions used their own protocols to collect whole blood in K2EDTA tubes. For TCRbeta analysis, collaborators shipped samples in one of three forms: frozen whole blood, isolated PBMCs, or DNA extracted from either of those sample types. Notes on this clone: Its recognized antigen is unknown. There are no base qualities to consult, and no much larger clone falls within one base.

This TCR was sampled from a human donor in a cohort sampled during active COVID-19. The specimen sequenced was peripheral blood.

At the DNA level, the sequence is TGTGCCAGAAGGTCCGGGACAGGGGATACTGAAGCTTTCTTT. Translated, it reads CARRSGTGDTEAFF. Recombination linked TRBV5-3 to TRBJ1-1; 10 middle bases align to TRBD1. TRBV5-3 has ORF status, its function being uncertain. For this chain, trimming is 5 bases at the V end and 5 bases at the J end, and the number of junction bases without a gene match is 6. The CDR3 sequence holds 14 residues, the cysteine and phenylalanine included. Only CDR3 DNA remains: 42 bases, in frame from the first base.